This T cell receptor beta chain was captured by sequencing in a study of T cells in localized non-small cell lung cancer. Findings and caveats of the study: Heterogeneity is still possible, as just one tumor region was sequenced. Uninvolved adjacent lung had more T cell clonality than any other tissue, topping tumor.

Comment on this clone: The antigen is unknown.

Libraries were prepared by immunoSEQ multiplex PCR; TCRdb keeps only in-frame clonotypes and omits some of them. The table shows about 74,000 clones, with approximately 84% occurring only once. V shed 1 base and J 1 base; nucleotides not matched to a gene: 3. CDR3 length: 17 amino acids. The germline V gene has CDR1 SGHDN and CDR2 FVKESK. This chain joins TRBV14 and TRBJ2-3; 12 bases are shared with TRBD2. Here the sequenced sample was peripheral blood, taken before any cancer treatment. This receptor was identified in a female donor of 60 years or more with stage I lung adenocarcinoma. The CDR3: CASSQGLAGDGTDTQYF. The DNA for the CDR3 is TGTGCCAGCAGCCAAGGACTAGCGGGAGATGGCACAGATACGCAGTATTTT. Together with reference TRBV14 and TRBJ2-3, the CDR3 gives the full variable domain: EAGVTQFPSHSVIEKGQTVTLRCDPISGHDNLYWYRRVMGKEIKFLLHFVKESKQDESGMPNNRFLAERTGGTYSTLKVQPAELEDSGVYFCASSQGLAGDGTDTQYFGPGTRLTVL.